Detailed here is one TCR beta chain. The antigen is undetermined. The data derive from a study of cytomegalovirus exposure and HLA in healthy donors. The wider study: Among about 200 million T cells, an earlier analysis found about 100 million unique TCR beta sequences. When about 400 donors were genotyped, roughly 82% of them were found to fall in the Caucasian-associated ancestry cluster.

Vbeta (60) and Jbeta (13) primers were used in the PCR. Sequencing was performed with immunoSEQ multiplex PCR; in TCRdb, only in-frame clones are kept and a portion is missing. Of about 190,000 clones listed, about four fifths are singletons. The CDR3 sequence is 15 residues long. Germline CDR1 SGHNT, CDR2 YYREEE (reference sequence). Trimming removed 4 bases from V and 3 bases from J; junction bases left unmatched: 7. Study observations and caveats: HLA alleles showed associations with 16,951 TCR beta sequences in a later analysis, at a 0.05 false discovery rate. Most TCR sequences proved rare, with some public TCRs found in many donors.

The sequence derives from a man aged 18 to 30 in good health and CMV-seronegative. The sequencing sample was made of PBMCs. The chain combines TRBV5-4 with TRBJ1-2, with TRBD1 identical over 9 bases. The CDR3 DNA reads TGTGCCAGCAGCGTAGCCCGGACAGGGGACTATGGCTACACCTTC. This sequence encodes CASSVARTGDYGYTF.